Shown below are 21 T cell receptor beta chains from a single sample sequenced in a study of blood T cell repertoires in COVID-19. Using immunoSEQ multiplex PCR, the repertoire was profiled, and TCRdb retains in-frame clones only, with some absent. The table has a few hundred thousand clones, about four fifths seen once. What was sequenced was PBMCs or T cells enriched from blood (not recorded which). The receptors originated from a woman aged 40 to 55 with acute COVID-19.

The chain links TRBV30 to TRBJ1-2; possibly TRBD1 for D (6 bases). Germline V lookup: CDR1 GTSNPN, CDR2 SVGIG (reference sequence). The V end lost 0 bases, the J end lost 3 bases, and 11 bases lay between the germline ends. This CDR3 contains 14 residues. The DNA of the CDR3 is TGTGCCTGGAGTGTCTCAGGGGTTGACTATGGCTACACCTTC. As protein: CAWSVSGVDYGYTF.

The chain combines TRBV7-8 with TRBJ1-2, with D possibly being TRBD1 (5 bases). The CDR3 covers 15 residues. Germline V lookup: CDR1 SGHVS, CDR2 FQNEAQ. Trimming shortened V by 4 bases and J by 3 bases, and 15 bases separated the two germline ends. CDR3 protein: CASSSLYQGYYGYTF. CDR3 coding DNA: TGTGCCAGCAGCTCCCTATACCAGGGATACTATGGCTACACCTTC. Full variable domain (outside the CDR3, taken from reference TRBV7-8 and TRBJ1-2): GAGVSQSPRYKVAKRGQDVALRCDPISGHVSLFWYQQALGQGPEFLTYFQNEAQLDKSGLPSDRFFAERPEGSVSTLKIQRTQQEDSAVYLCASSSLYQGYYGYTFGSGTRLTVV.

This sequence joins TRBV7-9 and TRBJ1-3, with 7 bases lining up with TRBD1. Germline-derived CDR1 and CDR2 are SEHNR and FQNEAQ (reference sequence). Unmatched junction bases numbered 16, after V lost 5 bases and J lost 0 bases. The length of the CDR3 is 19 residues. The CDR3 coding sequence is TGTGCCAGCAGCGTAGGGACGTTCACAGGGGTCTCCTCTGGAAACACCATATATTTT. Protein product: CASSVGTFTGVSSGNTIYF.

V usage is TRBV18 and J usage is TRBJ1-1; D unclear. Trimming removed 4 bases from V and 6 bases from J, with 12 bases in between. The CDR3 contains 13 residues. Germline V gene lookup returns CDR1 KGHSH and CDR2 LQKENI. The CDR3 DNA is TGTGCCAGCTCACGGGGAGGGATGCCTGAAGCTTTCTTT. This codes for CASSRGGMPEAFF.

This clone was seen just once. This chain uses TRBV19 with TRBJ1-3; no clear D. CDR3 length equals 12 residues. Per the germline V gene, CDR1 is LNHDA and CDR2 is SQIVND (reference sequence). V lost 5 bases to trimming and J lost 8 bases, with 10 bases between them. The CDR3 here is CASSDFSDTIYF. The CDR3 DNA reads TGTGCCAGTAGTGACTTCTCGGACACCATATATTTT.

This clone was counted only a few times. V gene TRBV12-3 or TRBV12-4 combines with J gene TRBJ1-5; 7 bases are a match to TRBD1. V was pared by 8 bases and J by 9 bases, with 7 bases of the junction left unmatched. The CDR3 has 12 amino acids. The CDR3 DNA is TGTGCCAGCGGGGACAGTGGGGGGCCCCAGCATTTT. Its translation: CASGDSGGPQHF.

The chain combines TRBV6-8 with TRBJ2-7, with 8 nucleotides matching TRBD2. The V gene's germline CDR1 is MNHGY and CDR2 SAAAGT. The CDR3 covers 16 residues. The V segment lost 5 bases and the J segment 2 bases; nucleotides outside the gene matches: 11. The CDR3 nucleotides are TGTGCCAGCAGTGTTTCGGAGCGGGGGCCTCCCTACGAGCAGTACTTC. This gives the protein CASSVSERGPPYEQYF.

The chain recombines TRBV20-1 with TRBJ2-1; D is perhaps TRBD1 (6 bases). Germline CDR1 DFQATT, CDR2 SNEGSKA (reference sequence). This CDR3 is built from 11 residues. V was shortened by 6 bases and J by 7 bases, with 10 bases between the two germline ends. CDR3 region: CSAPDSNEQFF. CDR3 sequence (DNA): TGCAGTGCACCGGACAGTAATGAGCAGTTCTTC.

V is TRBV9 and J is TRBJ1-2, with D possibly being TRBD1 (6 bases). The CDR3 loop spans 14 amino acids. Trimming stripped 4 bases from V and 7 bases from J, with 17 bases between. Germline CDR1 and CDR2: SGDLS and YYNGEE. As DNA, the CDR3 is TGTGCCAGCAGCCGTTCCGGGACACTTTTTGGCTACACCTTC. Its protein is CASSRSGTLFGYTF.

This clone has more than one count but fewer than ten. The identical CDR3 is also encoded by other nucleotide sequences in the sample. V and J are TRBV30 and TRBJ1-5; a weak D match, TRBD1 (5 bases). The CDR3 consists of 14 residues. V was pared by 0 bases and J by 2 bases, with 8 bases between. Germline V lookup: CDR1 GTSNPN, CDR2 SVGIG (reference sequence). CDR3 sequence (DNA): TGTGCCTGGAGTGTTGGAGGGGGCAATCAGCCCCAGCATTTT. Encoded protein: CAWSVGGGNQPQHF.

The genes are TRBV28 and TRBJ1-2; tentatively, D is TRBD1 (6 bases). The V gene's germline CDR1 is MDHEN and CDR2 SYDVKM. With 8 bases removed from V and 0 bases from J, the gap between germline ends came to 7 bases. There are 12 residues in the CDR3. The CDR3 DNA reads as TGTGCCAGCGGACAGCCTAACTATGGCTACACCTTC. Translation: CASGQPNYGYTF.

V is TRBV24-1 and J is TRBJ1-2; TRBD1 matches at 10 bases. V lost 3 bases and J lost 5; bases outside the gene matches: 11. The CDR3 covers 17 residues. The germline V gene encodes CDR1 KGHDR and CDR2 SFDVKD. This CDR3 reads CATSDPRDRGLRYGYTF. In DNA form, the CDR3 reads TGTGCCACCAGTGATCCCCGGGACAGGGGCCTGCGGTATGGCTACACCTTC.

The V call is TRBV7-2, the J call TRBJ2-7; no definite D call. Germline CDR1 SGHTA, CDR2 FQGNSA. V lost 5 bases and J lost 4, with 6 bases in between. The CDR3 totals 11 residues. CDR3 DNA: TGTGCCAGCAGCGAGAAGTACGAGCAGTACTTC. Translating it yields CASSEKYEQYF.

The rearrangement uses TRBV28 and TRBJ2-6, with 8 positions matching TRBD1. The CDR3 is 17 amino acids. Trimming at V came to 4 bases and at J to 0 bases, leaving 5 bases not matched to a gene. CDR1 and CDR2 from the germline V gene are MDHEN and SYDVKM. The CDR3 sequence is CASSSGTGASGANVLTF. The CDR3 DNA follows: TGTGCCAGCAGTTCCGGGACAGGCGCCTCTGGGGCCAACGTCCTGACTTTC.

The chain combines TRBV2 with TRBJ2-1; 11 bases map to TRBD2. The CDR3 length is 15 residues. The J segment lost 2 bases and the V segment lost 4 bases, leaving 1 base of the junction unmatched. From germline, CDR1 is SNHLY and CDR2 FYNNEI. DNA of the CDR3: TGTGCCAGCAGTGTGACTAGCGGGACCTACAATGAGCAGTTCTTC. Translation gives CASSVTSGTYNEQFF.

V and J are TRBV18 and TRBJ2-3; D not certain. The germline CDR1 and CDR2 sequences are KGHSH and LQKENI. The CDR3 consists of 14 residues. V lost 3 bases, J lost 2 bases, and 9 bases lay in between. The CDR3 DNA follows: TGTGCCAGCTCACCGTACCAGGTCACAGATACGCAGTATTTT. Protein: CASSPYQVTDTQYF.

The J gene is TRBJ1-4, the V gene TRBV29-1; 9 nucleotides match TRBD1. This CDR3 has 12 amino acids. J was trimmed by 8 bases and V by 6 bases; bases with no gene match: 4. Germline lookup yields CDR1 SQVTM and CDR2 ANQGSEA. This CDR3 is CSVGQGREKLFF. CDR3 nucleotides: TGCAGCGTCGGACAGGGGAGGGAAAAACTGTTTTTT. The complete variable domain, with remaining parts taken from reference TRBV29-1 and TRBJ1-4, reads SAVISQKPSRDICQRGTSLTIQCQVDSQVTMMFWYRQQPGQSLTLIATANQGSEATYESGFVIDKFPISRPNLTFSTLTVSNMSPEDSSIYLCSVGQGREKLFFGSGTQLSVL.

This chain links TRBV27 with TRBJ1-1, with D unclear. The germline V and J ends were trimmed by 4 bases and 1 base, with 7 bases remaining between them. This CDR3 is built from 13 residues. Germline lookup yields CDR1 MNHEY and CDR2 SMNVEV (reference sequence). CDR3 residues: CASSSGRNTEAFF. The CDR3 DNA reads as TGTGCCAGCAGTTCCGGGAGGAACACTGAAGCTTTCTTT.

This chain links TRBV4-2 with TRBJ1-5; D is unclear. Trimming left V 0 bases short and J 7 bases short, with 7 bases between. Germline lookup yields CDR1 LGHNA and CDR2 YNFKEQ. This CDR3 is built from 13 residues. The CDR3 protein is CASSQDYGQPQHF. The CDR3 region has the DNA TGTGCCAGCAGCCAAGACTACGGGCAGCCCCAGCATTTT.

The chain joins TRBV2 to TRBJ2-7; D not certain. The V gene lost 4 bases and the J gene lost 7 bases, with 17 bases spanning the gap. Per the germline V gene, CDR1 is SNHLY and CDR2 is FYNNEI. The CDR3 covers 14 residues. CDR3 loop: CASSVPTPPREQYF. CDR3 nucleotides: TGTGCCAGCAGTGTGCCAACCCCCCCTAGGGAGCAGTACTTC.

This clone came up many times. The chain recombines TRBV10-3 with TRBJ1-2, with D unclear. V was shortened by 10 bases and J by 3 bases, with 15 bases between the two germline ends. CDR1 and CDR2 from the germline V gene are ENHRY and SYGVKD. This CDR3 is built from 13 residues. As DNA, the CDR3 is TGTGCCACCTCCCCCGGGGTAGACTATGGCTACACCTTC. It encodes CATSPGVDYGYTF.